This T cell receptor beta chain was profiled in a study of shared clonotypes between healthy human individuals. Comments on this clone: Its antigen is not identified.

This CDR3 contains 11 residues. The V and J ends lost 10 bases and 6 bases respectively, with 12 bases between them. The germline CDR1 and CDR2 sequences are MNHEY and SMNVEV (reference sequence). Deep-level settings were used for running the assay. The assay was immunoSEQ multiplex PCR, and TCRdb's table has in-frame clones only and misses some. The sample holds hundreds of thousands of clones, roughly four fifths seen once. Study-wide findings and caveats: Donor clonotype sharing was expected to depend on sequencing depth. Owing to a small donor count, the genetic and exposure-history diversity represented was limited.

Adult Caucasians living in Nashville, Tennessee made up all of the donors. Sequenced: PBMCs. The gene calls are TRBV27 and TRBJ1-2; possibly TRBD1 for D (5 bases). The sequence was collected from a middle-aged woman in good health. Some clones in this sample may be carry-over from other donors' samples. CDR3 amino acids: CATKGWHGYTF. As DNA, the CDR3 is TGTGCCACCAAGGGGTGGCATGGCTACACCTTC.